The 10 T cell receptor beta chains presented below share a single source sample, sequenced in a study of blood T cell repertoires in COVID-19. Profiling relied on immunoSEQ multiplex PCR, and the TCRdb table lists in-frame clones only, not all of them. The data show about 71,000 clones, about 80% seen once. Sequences were obtained from peripheral blood. The source of these receptors is a woman of 80 years or more with acute or convalescent COVID-19.

This clone was seen only once. CDR3 bases: TGTGCCACCAACACGGATTTAAAGGCGGGAGATACGCAGTATTTT. Its protein is CATNTDLKAGDTQYF. The chain uses TRBV28 and TRBJ2-3; D is possibly TRBD2 (5 bases). The CDR3 has 15 residues. The V gene's germline CDR1 is MDHEN and CDR2 SYDVKM. V shed 10 bases and J shed 5 bases, with 22 bases lying between them.

The gene calls are TRBV7-9 and TRBJ2-7; no clear D. The CDR3 has 14 amino acids. CDR1 and CDR2 from the germline V gene are SEHNR and FQNEAQ (reference sequence). V lost 4 bases and J lost 1, with 11 bases in between. CDR3 in DNA: TGTGCCAGCAGCTCCGGCGGCACTTCCTACGAGCAGTACTTC. This sequence encodes CASSSGGTSYEQYF.

As DNA, the CDR3 is TGTGCCAGCAGCTTAGAGTACCGGGGTGTCAGTTTAAAGACCCAGTACTTC. This encodes CASSLEYRGVSLKTQYF. The rearrangement joins TRBV7-6 to TRBJ2-5; D may be TRBD2 (5 bases). The CDR3 totals 17 residues. Trimming shortened V by 1 base and J by 6 bases, and 21 bases separated the two germline ends. Germline-derived CDR1 and CDR2 are SGHVS and FNYEAQ.

The gene calls are TRBV2 and TRBJ2-7; 8 positions match TRBD2. This CDR3 region has 15 residues. Germline V gene lookup returns CDR1 SNHLY and CDR2 FYNNEI. V lost 7 bases to trimming and J lost 0 bases; unmatched junction nucleotides: 8. In nucleotides, the CDR3 is TGTGCCAGCATGCAACTAGCGGAGGGCTCCTACGAGCAGTACTTC. It translates to CASMQLAEGSYEQYF.

In regard to this clone: An end of the junction does not agree with germline; a read error may underlie this. This chain links TRBV7-2 with TRBJ1-1; TRBD1 agrees at 7 bases. In germline, CDR1 is SGHTA, CDR2 FQGNSA. The CDR3 extends over 13 amino acids. The CDR3 DNA sequence: TGTGCCAGCAGCCTCGGTAAGGGGGCGCCTACTATCTTT. This gives the protein CASSLGKGAPTIF.

The chain combines TRBV4-2 with TRBJ2-2, with 8 bases that match TRBD1. CDR1 and CDR2 (germline): LGHNA, YNFKEQ. The CDR3 has 15 amino acids. V shed 4 bases and J 6 bases; nucleotides not matched to a gene: 7. The CDR3 bases are TGTGCCAGCAGCCCCCGGACAGGGCGGGCCGGGGAGCTGTTTTTT. Translating it yields CASSPRTGRAGELFF.

There are a few counts of this clone. The chain is built from TRBV19 and TRBJ2-1; 11 nucleotides agree with TRBD2. Germline trimming cut 6 bases from V and 0 bases from J; bases unmatched to any gene: 7. This CDR3 comprises 17 residues. Germline CDR1 reads LNHDA; CDR2 reads SQIVND (reference sequence). The CDR3 sequence: CASRPSGRLSSYNEQFF. The CDR3 nucleotides are TGTGCCAGTAGACCTAGCGGGAGGCTCAGCTCCTACAATGAGCAGTTCTTC. The entire variable domain, with the rest obtained from reference TRBV19 and TRBJ2-1, is as follows: DGGITQSPKYLFRKEGQNVTLSCEQNLNHDAMYWYRQDPGQGLRLIYYSQIVNDFQKGDIAEGYSVSREKKESFPLTVTSAQKNPTAFYLCASRPSGRLSSYNEQFFGPGTRLTVL.

The chain couples TRBV10-3 to TRBJ2-2, with D maybe TRBD2 (7 bases). Germline V gene data show CDR1 as ENHRY and CDR2 as SYGVKD. CDR3 size: 17 residues. The V gene lost 5 bases and the J gene lost 4 bases, with 20 bases spanning the gap. The CDR3 sequence: CAISPKRVRGGTGELFF. The CDR3 DNA is TGTGCCATCAGTCCTAAAAGAGTGAGGGGGGGCACCGGGGAGCTGTTTTTT.

The V gene is TRBV7-7, the J gene TRBJ2-5; the match to TRBD1 covers 7 bases. There are 16 residues in the CDR3. The V gene end was trimmed by 1 base and the J gene end by 2 bases; junction bases not matched to a gene: 7. Germline values: CDR1 SSHAT, CDR2 FNYEAQ (reference sequence). CDR3 protein: CASSLGGQFEQETQYF. Written as DNA, the CDR3 is TGTGCCAGCAGCTTAGGGGGACAGTTCGAGCAAGAGACCCAGTACTTC.

The rearrangement uses TRBV4-2 and TRBJ1-2; perhaps TRBD1 as D (6 bases). V lost 0 bases and J lost 2, with 13 bases in between. Germline assignment: CDR1 LGHNA and CDR2 YNFKEQ. This CDR3 has 16 residues. The CDR3 DNA reads as TGTGCCAGCAGCCAAGAGACCGGGACACCCAACTATGGCTACACCTTC. Its protein product is CASSQETGTPNYGYTF.